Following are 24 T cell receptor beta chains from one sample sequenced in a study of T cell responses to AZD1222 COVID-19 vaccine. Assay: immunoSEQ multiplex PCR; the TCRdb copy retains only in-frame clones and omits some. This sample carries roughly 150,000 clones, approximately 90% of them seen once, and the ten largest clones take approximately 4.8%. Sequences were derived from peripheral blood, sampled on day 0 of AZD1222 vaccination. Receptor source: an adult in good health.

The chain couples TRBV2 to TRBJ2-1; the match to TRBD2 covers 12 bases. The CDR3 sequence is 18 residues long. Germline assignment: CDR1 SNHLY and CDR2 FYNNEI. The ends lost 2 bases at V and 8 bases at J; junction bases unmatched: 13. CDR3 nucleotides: TGTGCCAGCAGTGAAACCCCTGTCCTAGCGGGAGGGCGGGATGAGCAGTTCTTC. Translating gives CASSETPVLAGGRDEQFF.

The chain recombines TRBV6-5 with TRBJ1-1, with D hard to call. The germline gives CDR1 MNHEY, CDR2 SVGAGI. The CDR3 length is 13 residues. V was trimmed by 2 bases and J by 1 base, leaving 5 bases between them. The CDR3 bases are TGTGCCAGCAGTTACGGTGGGAACACTGAAGCTTTCTTT. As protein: CASSYGGNTEAFF.

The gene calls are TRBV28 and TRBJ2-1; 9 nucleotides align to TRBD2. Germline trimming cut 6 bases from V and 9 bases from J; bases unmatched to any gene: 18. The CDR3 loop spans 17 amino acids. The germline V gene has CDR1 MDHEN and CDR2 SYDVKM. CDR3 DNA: TGTGCCAGCAGGGGGCCGGTTGGGACTAGCTACTTTGGTGAGCAGTTCTTC. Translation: CASRGPVGTSYFGEQFF.

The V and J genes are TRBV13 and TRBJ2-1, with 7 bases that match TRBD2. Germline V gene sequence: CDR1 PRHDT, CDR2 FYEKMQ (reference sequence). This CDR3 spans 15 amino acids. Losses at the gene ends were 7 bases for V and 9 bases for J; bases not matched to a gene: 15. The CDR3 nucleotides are TGTGCCAGCACACAAGAGGGAGGGAGCGATGTTGAGCAGTTCTTC. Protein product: CASTQEGGSDVEQFF.

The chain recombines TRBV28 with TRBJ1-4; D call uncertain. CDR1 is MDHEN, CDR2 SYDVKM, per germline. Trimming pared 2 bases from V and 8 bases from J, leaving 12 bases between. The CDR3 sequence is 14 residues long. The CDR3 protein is CASSLSPMVEKLFF. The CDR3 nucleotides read TGTGCCAGCAGTTTAAGCCCAATGGTGGAAAAACTGTTTTTT. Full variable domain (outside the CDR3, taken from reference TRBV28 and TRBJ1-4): DVKVTQSSRYLVKRTGEKVFLECVQDMDHENMFWYRQDPGLGLRLIYFSYDVKMKEKGDIPEGYSVSREKKERFSLILESASTNQTSMYLCASSLSPMVEKLFFGSGTQLSVL.

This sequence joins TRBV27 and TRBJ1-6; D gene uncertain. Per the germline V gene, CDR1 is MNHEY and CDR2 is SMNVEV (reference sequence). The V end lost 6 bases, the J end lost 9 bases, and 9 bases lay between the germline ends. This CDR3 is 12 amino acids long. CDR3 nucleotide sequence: TGTGCCAGCAGGTCTCCGCTTTCACCCCTCCACTTT. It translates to CASRSPLSPLHF.

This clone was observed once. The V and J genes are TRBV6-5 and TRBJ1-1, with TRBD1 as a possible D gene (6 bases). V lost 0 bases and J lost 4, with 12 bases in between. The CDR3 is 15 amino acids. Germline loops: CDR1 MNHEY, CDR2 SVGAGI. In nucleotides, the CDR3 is TGTGCCAGCAGTTACTCGACTCGGGGGCTCACTGAAGCTTTCTTT. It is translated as CASSYSTRGLTEAFF.

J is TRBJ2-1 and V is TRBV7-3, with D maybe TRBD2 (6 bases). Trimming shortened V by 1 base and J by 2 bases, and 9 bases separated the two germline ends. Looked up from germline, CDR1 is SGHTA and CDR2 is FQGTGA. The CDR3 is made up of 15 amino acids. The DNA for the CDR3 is TGTGCCAGCAGCTTAAAGGGAGGTACCTACAATGAGCAGTTCTTC. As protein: CASSLKGGTYNEQFF.

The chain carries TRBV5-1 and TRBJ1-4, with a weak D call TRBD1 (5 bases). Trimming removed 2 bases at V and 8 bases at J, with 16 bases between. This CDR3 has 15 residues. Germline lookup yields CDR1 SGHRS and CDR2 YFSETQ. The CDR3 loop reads CASSFQAGTGEKLFF. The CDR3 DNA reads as TGCGCCAGCAGCTTCCAAGCAGGGACGGGGGAAAAACTGTTTTTT.

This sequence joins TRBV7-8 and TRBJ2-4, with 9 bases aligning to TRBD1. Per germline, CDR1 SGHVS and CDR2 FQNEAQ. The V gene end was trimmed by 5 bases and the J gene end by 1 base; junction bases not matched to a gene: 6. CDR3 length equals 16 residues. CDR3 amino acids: CASSLGTGRAKNIQYF. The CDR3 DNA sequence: TGTGCCAGCAGCCTCGGGACAGGGAGGGCCAAAAACATTCAGTACTTC.

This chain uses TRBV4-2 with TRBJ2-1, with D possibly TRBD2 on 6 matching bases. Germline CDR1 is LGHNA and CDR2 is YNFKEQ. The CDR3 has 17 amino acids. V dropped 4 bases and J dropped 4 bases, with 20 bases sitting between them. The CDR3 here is CASSPRELGGLYNEQFF. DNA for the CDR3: TGTGCCAGCAGCCCCCGCGAACTGGGGGGACTTTACAATGAGCAGTTCTTC.

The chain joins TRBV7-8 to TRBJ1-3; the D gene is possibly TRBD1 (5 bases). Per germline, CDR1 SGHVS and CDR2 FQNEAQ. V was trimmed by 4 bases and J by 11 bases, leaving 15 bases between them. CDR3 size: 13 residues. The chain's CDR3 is CASSSRDALPIYF. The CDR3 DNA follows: TGTGCCAGCAGCTCCCGGGACGCCCTGCCCATATATTTT.

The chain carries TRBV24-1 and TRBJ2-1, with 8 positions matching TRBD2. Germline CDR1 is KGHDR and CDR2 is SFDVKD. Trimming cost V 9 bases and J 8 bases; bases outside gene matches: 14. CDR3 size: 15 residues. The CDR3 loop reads CATRKGTSGSDEQFF. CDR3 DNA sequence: TGTGCCACCCGAAAGGGAACCAGCGGGAGTGATGAGCAGTTCTTC.

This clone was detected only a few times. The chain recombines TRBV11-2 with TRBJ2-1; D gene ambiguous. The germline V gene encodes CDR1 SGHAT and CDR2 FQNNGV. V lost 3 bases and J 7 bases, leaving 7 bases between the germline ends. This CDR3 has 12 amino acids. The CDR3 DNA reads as TGTGCCAGCAGCTTTCTAGGTAATGAGCAGTTCTTC. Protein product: CASSFLGNEQFF.

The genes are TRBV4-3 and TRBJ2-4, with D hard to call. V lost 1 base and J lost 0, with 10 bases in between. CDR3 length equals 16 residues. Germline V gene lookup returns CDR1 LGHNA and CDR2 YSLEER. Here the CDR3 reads CASSQGQTLAKNIQYF. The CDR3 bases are TGCGCCAGCAGCCAAGGTCAGACGCTAGCCAAAAACATTCAGTACTTC.

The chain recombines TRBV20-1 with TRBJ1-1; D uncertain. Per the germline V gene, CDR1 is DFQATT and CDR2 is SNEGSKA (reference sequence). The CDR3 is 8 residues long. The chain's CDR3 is CRTPEAFF. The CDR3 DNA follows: TGCAGGACCCCCGAAGCTTTCTTT.

CDR3 sequence reads: CASSRLVSGANVLTF. The CDR3 bases are TGTGCCAGCAGTAGACTCGTCTCTGGGGCCAACGTCCTGACTTTC. This chain joins TRBV7-9 and TRBJ2-6; D call uncertain. From germline, CDR1 is SEHNR and CDR2 FQNEAQ (reference sequence). CDR3 length: 15 amino acids. V shed 6 bases and J shed 0 bases, with 9 bases lying between them.

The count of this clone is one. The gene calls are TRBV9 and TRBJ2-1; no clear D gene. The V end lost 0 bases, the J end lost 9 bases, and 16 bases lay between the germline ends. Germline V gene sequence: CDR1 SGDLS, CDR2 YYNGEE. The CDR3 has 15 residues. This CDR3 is CASSVASSGVGEQFF. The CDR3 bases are TGTGCCAGCAGCGTAGCGTCTAGTGGAGTTGGTGAGCAGTTCTTC.

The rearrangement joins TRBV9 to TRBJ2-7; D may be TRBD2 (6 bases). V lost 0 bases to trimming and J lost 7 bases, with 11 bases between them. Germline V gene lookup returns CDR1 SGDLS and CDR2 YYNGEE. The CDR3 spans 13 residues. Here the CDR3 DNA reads TGTGCCAGCAGCGTAGGAGGAGGGAATGAGCAGTACTTC. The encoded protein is CASSVGGGNEQYF.

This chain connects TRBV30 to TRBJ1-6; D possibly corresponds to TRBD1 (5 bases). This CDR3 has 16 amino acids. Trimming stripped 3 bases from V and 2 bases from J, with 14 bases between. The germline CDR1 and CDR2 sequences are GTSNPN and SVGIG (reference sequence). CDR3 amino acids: CAWRADRGAYNSPLHF. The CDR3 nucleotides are TGTGCCTGGAGAGCCGACAGAGGCGCCTATAATTCACCCCTCCACTTT.

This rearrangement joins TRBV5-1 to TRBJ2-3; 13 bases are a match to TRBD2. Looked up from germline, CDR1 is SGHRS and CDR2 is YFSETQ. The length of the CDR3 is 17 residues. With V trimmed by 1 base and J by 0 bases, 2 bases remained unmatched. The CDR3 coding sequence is TGCGCCAGCAGCTTGATGGGACTAGCGGGAAGCACAGATACGCAGTATTTT. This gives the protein CASSLMGLAGSTDTQYF.

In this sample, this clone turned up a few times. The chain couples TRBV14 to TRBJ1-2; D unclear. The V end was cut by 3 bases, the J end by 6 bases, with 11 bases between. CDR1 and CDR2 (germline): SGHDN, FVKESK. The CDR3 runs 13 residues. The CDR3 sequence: CASSQTVGHGYTF. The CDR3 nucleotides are TGTGCCAGCAGCCAGACGGTGGGCCATGGCTACACCTTC.

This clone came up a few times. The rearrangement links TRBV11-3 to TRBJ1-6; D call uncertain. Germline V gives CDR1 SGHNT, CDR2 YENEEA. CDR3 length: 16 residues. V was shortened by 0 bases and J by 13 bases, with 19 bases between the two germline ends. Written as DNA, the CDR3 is TGTGCCAGCAGCTTAGAGGGCCGGCGGGGAATGGCGCCCCTCCACTTT. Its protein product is CASSLEGRRGMAPLHF.

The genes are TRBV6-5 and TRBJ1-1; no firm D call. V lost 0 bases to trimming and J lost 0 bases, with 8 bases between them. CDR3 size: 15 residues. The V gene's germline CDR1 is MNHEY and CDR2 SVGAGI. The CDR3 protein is CASSYSASLNTEAFF. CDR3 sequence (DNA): TGTGCCAGCAGTTACTCGGCCAGCTTGAACACTGAAGCTTTCTTT.